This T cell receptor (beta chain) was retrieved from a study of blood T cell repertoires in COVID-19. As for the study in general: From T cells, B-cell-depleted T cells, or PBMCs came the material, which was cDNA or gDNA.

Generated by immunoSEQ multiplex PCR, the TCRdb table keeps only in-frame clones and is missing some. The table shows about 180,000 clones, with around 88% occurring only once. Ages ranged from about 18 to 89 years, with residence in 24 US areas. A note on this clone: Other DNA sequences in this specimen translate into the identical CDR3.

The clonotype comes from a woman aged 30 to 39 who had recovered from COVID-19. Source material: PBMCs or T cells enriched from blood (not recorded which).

The chain's CDR3 is CASSLSGNTIYF. The CDR3 region has the DNA TGTGCCAGCAGCTTATCAGGAAACACCATATATTTT. The chain recombines TRBV7-9 with TRBJ1-3; D is uncertain. The CDR3 extends over 12 amino acids. CDR1 and CDR2 (germline): SEHNR, FQNEAQ (reference sequence). Trimming pared 2 bases from V and 4 bases from J, leaving 3 bases between.